This T cell receptor beta chain was sequenced during a study of T cell responses to AZD1222 COVID-19 vaccine (dated by TCRdb to about 2021). With regard to the full study: TCR sequencing was performed for roughly 250 trial participants, of whom around 200 were given two doses of AZD1222 and approximately 26 were given two doses of MenACWY control vaccine. Enrollment into the trials was organized by age into subgroups of 18-55, 56-69 and 70-plus years, and those subgroups contained roughly 160, 29 and 62 TCR-sequenced participants, respectively.

Points on this clone: No cognate antigen has been identified for it. No much larger clone exists at a distance of one base, and base qualities are not known.

Taken from cysteine to phenylalanine, the CDR3 has 13 residues. The read is trimmed to its CDR3 DNA, 39 bases read in frame from base 1. The germline V gene sets CDR1 to ENHRY and CDR2 to SYGVKD. V gives up 5 bases and J gives up 3 bases, and the segment between their germline ends measures 10 bases. This sample's time point label indicates: about 28 days (+/-7) after the second vaccine dose. AZD1222 recipients given second doses at about 4 weeks or at about 12 weeks were pooled, since spike-specific TCR depth and breadth were not found to differ between the two schedules. Vaccinee samples came from UK trials COV001 and COV002, including a single-blind randomized controlled phase 2/3 trial of AZD1222 (ChAdOx1 nCoV-19) in healthy adults. Trial participant PBMC samples were collected at day 0 and day 28 after the second dose for TCRbeta chain sequencing. The CDR3 regions of human TCRbeta chains were subjected to immunosequencing. On the authors' methods: TCRs in the repertoires were matched against a reference library of SARS-CoV-2-specific TCRs that had been generated with the MIRA antigen-specificity platform. Breadth was defined as the fraction of unique TCRs that were SARS-CoV-2-associated. Depth was defined as the fraction of total T cells that were SARS-CoV-2-associated. Using the MIRA data, every spike-specific TCR was mapped to the spike region that the TCR reacted to and assigned to either a CD4 or a CD8 class. Log10-transformed breadth and depth values were compared by one-way ANOVA with Sidak's multiple comparisons tests. Not all clones reach the TCRdb copy of this immuneACCESS table, which keeps in-frame sequences only. Checked studies attribute under half of the gap to unresolved V genes and leave the rest unexplained. V, J and clone size were drawn from that table, and D and trimming were deduced from the DNA. This sample has about 130,000 clones in its table, and 85% of those were observed once. The top ten constitute approximately 4.7% of the sample.

The research as a whole found: No day 14 peak-response samples were available, so repertoires were characterized only after the peak T cell response. Conclusions about previously exposed vaccinees were limited because only six AZD1222 recipients were SARS-CoV-2 seropositive at baseline. After two AZD1222 doses, both the breadth and the depth of spike-specific TCRs were significantly higher than at day 0 and than in MenACWY recipients. In the small 56-69-year group, the increase in depth fell short of significance, most likely because of low power. Nearly half of unique spike-specific TCRs reportedly recognized epitopes outside regions mutated in the B.1.351 and B.1.1.7 variants. Most participants were white British and females outnumbered males, and the authors suggested that clonal diversity may have been underestimated. CD4 TCRs associated with the vaccine covered the entire spike protein, and the dominant responses were in regions 160-218 and 743-854.

This sample comprised peripheral blood, obtained 28 days after the second AZD1222 dose. Recombination connected TRBV10-3 to TRBJ1-1; the D segment cannot be called with confidence. The TCR was taken from an adult who received the AZD1222 COVID-19 vaccine. CDR3 reads: CAISFNRDTEAFF. The bases read TGTGCCATCAGTTTTAACCGGGACACTGAAGCTTTCTTT.